These 22 T cell receptor beta chains came from one sample sequenced in a study of PD-L1 blockade in urothelial cancer. Time point defined: peripheral blood 6 weeks after treatment start. Using immunoSEQ multiplex PCR, the repertoire was profiled, and TCRdb retains in-frame clones only, with some absent. Among 100,000 to 150,000 clones listed, approximately 85% were seen once. Sequenced here: PBMCs, sampled around atezolizumab (anti-PD-L1) treatment. Source of these receptors: a man aged 50 or older with urothelial cancer.

In this sample, this clone turned up many times. J is TRBJ2-2 and V is TRBV27; a weak D match, TRBD1 (6 bases). The CDR3 contains 15 residues. V was cut by 3 bases and J by 0 bases, with 8 bases left in between. Per the germline V gene, CDR1 is MNHEY and CDR2 is SMNVEV (reference sequence). The CDR3 nucleotides read TGTGCCAGCAGTTTCGGGACACCGAACACCGGGGAGCTGTTTTTT. It translates to CASSFGTPNTGELFF.

This chain joins TRBV21-1 and TRBJ1-5; the table gives TRBD1 as D, unverified against the DNA. TRBV21-1 is described as a pseudogene. CDR3 length equals 13 residues. CDR3 coding DNA: TGTGCCAGTTCCATACATAGCAATCAGCCCCAGCATTTT. Translation gives CASSIHSNQPQHF.

J is TRBJ2-7 and V is TRBV30, with 9 bases lining up with TRBD2. This CDR3 contains 18 residues. Per germline, CDR1 GTSNPN and CDR2 SVGIG (reference sequence). Losses at the gene ends were 6 bases for V and 0 bases for J; bases not matched to a gene: 18. CDR3 amino acids: CACIRAGGSGSVSYEQYF. The CDR3 DNA follows: TGTGCCTGTATACGGGCAGGTGGTAGCGGGAGTGTCTCCTACGAGCAGTACTTC.

The chain is built from TRBV5-5 and TRBJ1-2; 10 nucleotides align to TRBD1. Germline assignment: CDR1 SGHKS and CDR2 YYEKEE (reference sequence). The CDR3 spans 15 residues. After removal of 3 bases from V and 7 bases from J, the junction contained 9 bases not matched to a gene. For the CDR3, the DNA is TGTGCCAGCAGCTGGGGGACAGGGGCGACCGGTGGCTACACCTTC. This sequence encodes CASSWGTGATGGYTF.

The chain uses TRBV2 and TRBJ1-1; unclear D gene. The CDR3 contains 15 residues. Germline V gene lookup returns CDR1 SNHLY and CDR2 FYNNEI. Trimming stripped 0 bases from V and 4 bases from J, with 12 bases between. CDR3: CASSEAQAVGTEAFF. The CDR3 DNA reads as TGTGCCAGCAGTGAAGCGCAGGCTGTGGGCACTGAAGCTTTCTTT.

The rearrangement uses TRBV7-9 and TRBJ1-1; TRBD1 aligns across 9 bases. Germline CDR1 is SEHNR and CDR2 is FQNEAQ (reference sequence). The CDR3 is made up of 15 amino acids. J was trimmed by 4 bases and V by 5 bases; bases with no gene match: 8. The CDR3, as DNA: TGTGCCAGCAGCAAGCGACAGGGGGTGGCCACTGAAGCTTTCTTT. Residues: CASSKRQGVATEAFF.

The CDR3 DNA follows: TGTGCCAGCAGTTTCTCCCTAGCGGAGCAAGAGACCCAGTACTTC. Translation: CASSFSLAEQETQYF. The rearrangement links TRBV28 to TRBJ2-5; 7 nucleotides match TRBD2. Germline V gene data show CDR1 as MDHEN and CDR2 as SYDVKM. Germline trimming cut 3 bases from V and 2 bases from J; bases unmatched to any gene: 6. The CDR3 has 15 residues.

This clone is a singleton in its sample. The V call is TRBV7-9, the J call TRBJ1-6; TRBD1 might be the D (5 bases). This CDR3 has 15 residues. Germline V gene sequence: CDR1 SEHNR, CDR2 FQNEAQ (reference sequence). V was clipped by 2 bases and J by 7 bases, with 12 bases between them. Here the CDR3 reads CASSLRGTLNSPLHF. CDR3 bases: TGTGCCAGCAGCTTACGGGGGACCCTAAATTCACCCCTCCACTTT.

Only a few counts were recorded for this clone. The rearrangement joins TRBV5-1 to TRBJ1-5; 9 bases fit TRBD1. The CDR3 has 14 residues. The J segment lost 7 bases and the V segment lost 4 bases, leaving 6 bases of the junction unmatched. The germline gives CDR1 SGHRS, CDR2 YFSETQ. The CDR3 spells CASSPLGQGQPQHF. The CDR3 nucleotides are TGCGCCAGCAGCCCCCTGGGACAGGGACAGCCCCAGCATTTT.

J is TRBJ2-2 and V is TRBV9, with 8 bases that match TRBD2. CDR3 length: 15 residues. V was pared by 4 bases and J by 5 bases, with 7 bases of the junction left unmatched. Germline assignment: CDR1 SGDLS and CDR2 YYNGEE. The CDR3 sequence: CASSLSGSWTGELFF. CDR3 in DNA: TGTGCCAGCAGCCTCAGCGGGAGTTGGACCGGGGAGCTGTTTTTT. Variable domain in full (rest from reference TRBV9 and TRBJ2-2): DSGVTQTPKHLITATGQRVTLRCSPRSGDLSVYWYQQSLDQGLQFLIQYYNGEERAKGNILERFSAQQFPDLHSELNLSSLELGDSALYFCASSLSGSWTGELFFGEGSRLTVL.

The genes are TRBV7-2 and TRBJ2-5, with 9 bases that match TRBD2. From germline, CDR1 is SGHTA and CDR2 FQGNSA. Losses at the gene ends were 1 base for V and 0 bases for J; bases not matched to a gene: 3. This CDR3 has 16 residues. The CDR3 nucleotides are TGTGCCAGCAGCTTAGGAGGACTAGCGCACCAAGAGACCCAGTACTTC. This sequence encodes CASSLGGLAHQETQYF.

The DNA of the CDR3 is TGTGCCAGCAGTTCAACCTACGAGCAGTACTTC. This gives the protein CASSSTYEQYF. The chain carries TRBV28 and TRBJ2-7, with D uncertain. V lost 4 bases and J 2 bases, leaving 3 bases between the germline ends. The CDR3 consists of 11 residues. Germline V gene sequence: CDR1 MDHEN, CDR2 SYDVKM. Based on the CDR3 plus reference TRBV28 and TRBJ2-7, the full variable domain is DVKVTQSSRYLVKRTGEKVFLECVQDMDHENMFWYRQDPGLGLRLIYFSYDVKMKEKGDIPEGYSVSREKKERFSLILESASTNQTSMYLCASSSTYEQYFGPGTRLTVT.

V is TRBV5-6 and J is TRBJ2-1; 7 positions agree with TRBD2. J was trimmed by 4 bases and V by 4 bases; bases with no gene match: 14. This CDR3 is 17 amino acids long. The germline V gene has CDR1 SGHDT and CDR2 YYEEEE. CDR3: CASSPTPGSSGYNEQFF. DNA for the CDR3: TGTGCCAGCAGCCCCACCCCAGGGTCTAGCGGATACAATGAGCAGTTCTTC.

The chain combines TRBV11-2 with TRBJ1-6, with a weak D call TRBD1 (6 bases). Trimming removed 3 bases from V and 7 bases from J, with 13 bases in between. The CDR3 is 15 amino acids. The germline gives CDR1 SGHAT, CDR2 FQNNGV. CDR3 protein: CASSFDTGSNSPLHF. In nucleotides, the CDR3 is TGTGCCAGCAGCTTCGACACAGGGTCAAATTCACCCCTCCACTTT. The full variable domain, with the rest looked up from reference TRBV11-2 and TRBJ1-6, is EAGVAQSPRYKIIEKRQSVAFWCNPISGHATLYWYQQILGQGPKLLIQFQNNGVVDDSQLPKDRFSAERLKGVDSTLKIQPAKLEDSAVYLCASSFDTGSNSPLHFGNGTRLTVT.

The rearrangement joins TRBV2 to TRBJ2-3, with TRBD2 as a possible D gene (5 bases). This CDR3 spans 15 amino acids. Germline CDR1 is SNHLY and CDR2 is FYNNEI. The ends were cut back, 4 bases at V and 0 bases at J, with 11 bases in the middle. The CDR3 is CASSVRTSSTDTQYF. CDR3 DNA: TGTGCCAGCAGTGTACGGACTTCTAGCACAGATACGCAGTATTTT.

This sequence joins TRBV6-1 and TRBJ1-6, with unresolved D. Germline loops: CDR1 MNHNS, CDR2 SASEGT. The CDR3 totals 14 residues. The V and J ends lost 8 bases and 8 bases respectively, with 16 bases between them. The CDR3 is CASLRSPDDSPLHF. The CDR3 DNA reads TGTGCCAGCCTCCGGAGCCCCGATGATTCACCCCTCCACTTT.

Concerning this clone itself: It is unclear where the CDR3 begins or ends on the DNA, so no DNA is shown, and the CDR3 is as TCRdb lists it. This rearrangement joins TRBV28 to TRBJ2-1; the table names TRBD2, a call not compared with the DNA. Per the germline V gene, CDR1 is MDHEN and CDR2 is SYDVKM. The CDR3 sequence runs 16 residues, both termini included. The CDR3 loop is CASSSSGLAGVHEQFF.

The chain's CDR3 is CAWSVLRGTGDSYEQYF. CDR3 DNA: TGTGCCTGGAGTGTACTAAGGGGGACAGGGGACTCCTACGAGCAGTACTTC. The V gene is TRBV30, the J gene TRBJ2-7; TRBD1 matches at 10 bases. V lost 0 bases and J lost 0; bases outside the gene matches: 8. The CDR3 is 17 amino acids. The germline CDR1 and CDR2 sequences are GTSNPN and SVGIG (reference sequence).

This chain uses TRBV28 with TRBJ1-1; D call uncertain. The germline gives CDR1 MDHEN, CDR2 SYDVKM. The CDR3 extends over 11 amino acids. Trimming left V 7 bases short and J 0 bases short, with 3 bases between. As DNA, the CDR3 is TGTGCCAGCACGGTGAACACTGAAGCTTTCTTT. It yields the protein CASTVNTEAFF.

This clone was picked up one time. The V and J genes are TRBV4-1 and TRBJ2-3, with D possibly being TRBD1 (6 bases). Germline V gives CDR1 MGHRA, CDR2 YSYEKL. The CDR3 is 12 residues long. Trimming removed 6 bases at V and 4 bases at J, with 8 bases between. The CDR3, as DNA: TGCGCCAGCAGTAAGGGGGCAGATACGCAGTATTTT. This gives the protein CASSKGADTQYF.

The V call is TRBV7-9, the J call TRBJ2-6; no definite D call. Trimming took 0 bases from V and 0 from J, leaving 12 bases between them. CDR3 length equals 18 residues. Germline lookup yields CDR1 SEHNR and CDR2 FQNEAQ (reference sequence). CDR3 sequence: CASSLAAGLNSGANVLTF. CDR3 DNA sequence: TGTGCCAGCAGCTTAGCGGCAGGTCTGAACTCTGGGGCCAACGTCCTGACTTTC.

There are a few counts of this clone. The J gene is TRBJ2-3, the V gene TRBV14; 8 nucleotides match TRBD2. Trimming cost V 4 bases and J 8 bases; bases outside gene matches: 5. Germline lookup yields CDR1 SGHDN and CDR2 FVKESK. The CDR3 is 13 residues long. The CDR3 DNA reads as TGTGCCAGCAGCCGCGGGGGGTTGGGTACGCAGTATTTT. This encodes CASSRGGLGTQYF.